Each of the 13 T cell receptor beta chains below was sequenced from the same sample in a study of cytomegalovirus exposure and HLA in healthy donors. Method: immunoSEQ multiplex PCR; TCRdb's copy keeps in-frame clones and lacks some. The sample holds about 170,000 clones, about 86% seen once. What was sequenced was PBMCs. The receptors here all came from a woman aged 18 to 35 in good health and CMV-seronegative.

V gene TRBV4-2 combines with J gene TRBJ2-5; 9 nucleotides agree with TRBD2. The CDR3 sequence is 18 residues long. The junction had 10 bases not matched to a gene; V was cut back by 1 base and J by 1 base. Per the germline V gene, CDR1 is LGHNA and CDR2 is YNFKEQ. The DNA for the CDR3 is TGTGCCAGCAGCCAAGCGGTCCGGCTAGCGGGGCCCCAAGAGACCCAGTACTTC. It encodes CASSQAVRLAGPQETQYF.

The J gene is TRBJ2-1, the V gene TRBV7-2; D is undetermined. There are 14 residues in the CDR3. Per germline, CDR1 SGHTA and CDR2 FQGNSA. V was cut by 1 base and J by 4 bases, with 8 bases left in between. The CDR3 loop reads CASSLGALYNEQFF. CDR3 bases: TGTGCCAGCAGCTTAGGGGCCCTTTACAATGAGCAGTTCTTC. The entire variable domain, with the rest obtained from reference TRBV7-2 and TRBJ2-1, is as follows: GAGVSQSPSNKVTEKGKDVELRCDPISGHTALYWYRQSLGQGLEFLIYFQGNSAPDKSGLPSDRFSAERTGGSVSTLTIQRTQQEDSAVYLCASSLGALYNEQFFGPGTRLTVL.

The chain links TRBV19 to TRBJ2-5, with a tentative D call TRBD2 (6 bases). V lost 3 bases, J lost 1 base, and 9 bases lay in between. The germline V gene has CDR1 LNHDA and CDR2 SQIVND (reference sequence). The CDR3 sequence is 14 residues long. The CDR3 reads CASSISGVQETQYF. CDR3 DNA: TGTGCCAGTAGTATCTCGGGAGTCCAAGAGACCCAGTACTTC.

The chain combines TRBV20-1 with TRBJ2-3; D call uncertain. The CDR3 length is 11 residues. The V gene lost 3 bases and the J gene lost 6 bases, with 7 bases spanning the gap. Germline V lookup: CDR1 DFQATT, CDR2 SNEGSKA (reference sequence). This CDR3 is CSASLIDTQYF. The CDR3 DNA sequence: TGCAGTGCTAGCCTAATCGATACGCAGTATTTT.

The chain joins TRBV6-5 to TRBJ1-4; maybe TRBD1 (5 bases). V lost 5 bases and J 7 bases, leaving 14 bases between the germline ends. Germline V gene data show CDR1 as MNHEY and CDR2 as SVGAGI. The CDR3 covers 14 residues. CDR3 in amino acids: CASSIRVFSEKLFF. The CDR3 DNA is TGTGCCAGCAGTATCAGGGTATTCAGTGAAAAACTGTTTTTT.

This clone has just a few counts. The genes are TRBV5-4 and TRBJ1-4; D may be TRBD1 (6 bases). This CDR3 has 13 amino acids. CDR1 is SGHNT, CDR2 YYREEE, per germline (reference sequence). V lost 10 bases and J 8 bases, leaving 18 bases between the germline ends. As DNA, the CDR3 is TGTGCCGGGATGGGGGGGCCCACCGAAAAACTGTTTTTT. Protein: CAGMGGPTEKLFF.

This chain uses TRBV29-1 with TRBJ1-3; perhaps TRBD1 as D (5 bases). V lost 4 bases and J lost 2, with 15 bases in between. Germline V lookup: CDR1 SQVTM, CDR2 ANQGSEA. The CDR3 has 15 amino acids. This CDR3 reads CSVGVSPGAGNTIYF. Written as DNA, the CDR3 is TGCAGCGTTGGCGTCTCACCGGGGGCTGGAAACACCATATATTTT.

The chain carries TRBV10-3 and TRBJ2-7; the match to TRBD2 covers 12 bases. J was trimmed by 7 bases and V by 3 bases; bases with no gene match: 10. Germline V CDR1 and CDR2: ENHRY, SYGVKD. This CDR3 region has 16 residues. CDR3 loop: CAISDPGLAGSGEQYF. In nucleotides, the CDR3 is TGTGCCATCAGTGATCCCGGACTAGCGGGAAGTGGTGAGCAGTACTTC.

This chain joins TRBV9 and TRBJ2-1; 7 bases agree with TRBD2. CDR1 is SGDLS, CDR2 YYNGEE, per germline. The length of the CDR3 is 16 residues. V lost 0 bases and J lost 7; bases outside the gene matches: 10. For the CDR3, the DNA is TGTGCCAGCAGCGTAGGAGTAGCGGGCATACTAAATGAGCAGTTCTTC. Residues: CASSVGVAGILNEQFF.

This clone was seen a single time. V is TRBV2 and J is TRBJ1-2, with no clear D. Germline V gene data show CDR1 as SNHLY and CDR2 as FYNNEI. The CDR3 is 15 residues long. Trimming took off 7 bases at V and 2 bases at J, with 17 bases between the two ends. The CDR3 region has the DNA TGTGCCAGCACGGCAGGAGCTTGGAGGAACTATGGCTACACCTTC. Translating gives CASTAGAWRNYGYTF. Supplemented by reference TRBV2 and TRBJ1-2, the full variable domain reads EPEVTQTPSHQVTQMGQEVILRCVPISNHLYFYWYRQILGQKVEFLVSFYNNEISEKSEIFDDQFSVERPDGSNFTLKIRSTKLEDSAMYFCASTAGAWRNYGYTFGSGTRLTVV.

This sequence joins TRBV2 and TRBJ1-1, with D tentatively TRBD1 (6 bases). The V gene lost 3 bases and the J gene lost 0 bases, with 11 bases spanning the gap. Per germline, CDR1 SNHLY and CDR2 FYNNEI. The CDR3 length is 15 residues. DNA of the CDR3: TGTGCCAGCAGTGATTTAGGACAGATGAACACTGAAGCTTTCTTT. This translates into CASSDLGQMNTEAFF.

This rearrangement joins TRBV18 to TRBJ1-2; D is uncertain. The germline V and J ends were trimmed by 6 bases and 5 bases, with 10 bases remaining between them. The CDR3 spans 12 residues. In germline, CDR1 is KGHSH, CDR2 LQKENI. CDR3 protein: CASSSEEYGYTF. CDR3 DNA: TGTGCCAGCTCCTCGGAGGAGTATGGCTACACCTTC.

The CDR3 DNA follows: TGCGCCAGCAGCTTGGTCCTAGGACAAGAGACCCAGTACTTC. Translated: CASSLVLGQETQYF. V is TRBV5-1 and J is TRBJ2-5, with unresolved D. Germline V lookup: CDR1 SGHRS, CDR2 YFSETQ. The CDR3 has 14 amino acids. V dropped 0 bases and J dropped 2 bases, with 8 bases sitting between them.